The source of this T cell receptor (beta chain) is a study of CD8 T cells in ankylosing spondylitis. This clonotype was detected many times. CDR1 SGHVS and CDR2 FQNEAQ come from the germline V gene. This CDR3 comprises 16 residues. The ends lost 4 bases at V and 6 bases at J; junction bases unmatched: 12. Quantitative molecular-barcoded 5'-RACE generated the TCR beta libraries. TCRdb fed the 5' RACE reads into MiXCR, producing one record per CDR3 protein. This sample has approximately 35,000 distinct CDR3 sequences, with around 10% found just once. The sample was synovial fluid, either unsorted or a sorted T cell fraction (not recorded which). The TCR sequence derives from a male donor with ankylosing spondylitis. This chain uses TRBV7-8 with TRBJ2-1; 7 positions agree with TRBD2. The CDR3 nucleotides are TGTGCCAGCAGCTCGTCCGGGGCGGGAGATGGCAATGAGCAGTTCTTC. Its translation is CASSSSGAGDGNEQFF.